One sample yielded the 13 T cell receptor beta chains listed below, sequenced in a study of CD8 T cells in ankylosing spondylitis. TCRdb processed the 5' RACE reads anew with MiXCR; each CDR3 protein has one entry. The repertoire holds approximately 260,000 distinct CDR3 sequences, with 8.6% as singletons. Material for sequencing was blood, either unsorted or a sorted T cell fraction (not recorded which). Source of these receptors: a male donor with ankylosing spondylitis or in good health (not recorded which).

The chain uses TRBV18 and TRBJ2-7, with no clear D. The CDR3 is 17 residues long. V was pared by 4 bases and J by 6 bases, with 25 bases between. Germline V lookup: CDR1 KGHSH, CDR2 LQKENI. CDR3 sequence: CASSLSPWASNPLEQYF. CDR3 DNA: TGTGCCAGCTCACTGTCACCGTGGGCCTCCAACCCTCTCGAGCAGTACTTC.

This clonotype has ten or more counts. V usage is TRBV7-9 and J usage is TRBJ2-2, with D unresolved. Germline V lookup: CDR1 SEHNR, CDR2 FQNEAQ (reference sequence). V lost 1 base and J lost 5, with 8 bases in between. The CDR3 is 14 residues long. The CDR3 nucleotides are TGTGCCAGCAGCTTAGAATGGGTTACCGGGGAGCTGTTTTTT. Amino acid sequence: CASSLEWVTGELFF. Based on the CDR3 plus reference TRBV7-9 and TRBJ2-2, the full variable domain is DTGVSQNPRHKITKRGQNVTFRCDPISEHNRLYWYRQTLGQGPEFLTYFQNEAQLEKSRLLSDRFSAERPKGSFSTLEIQRTEQGDSAMYLCASSLEWVTGELFFGEGSRLTVL.

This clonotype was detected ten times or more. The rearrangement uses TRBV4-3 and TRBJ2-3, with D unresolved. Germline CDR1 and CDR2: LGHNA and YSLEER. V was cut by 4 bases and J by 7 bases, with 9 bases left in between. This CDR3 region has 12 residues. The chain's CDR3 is CASSLGPNTQYF. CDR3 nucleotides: TGCGCCAGCAGCCTTGGGCCCAATACGCAGTATTTT.

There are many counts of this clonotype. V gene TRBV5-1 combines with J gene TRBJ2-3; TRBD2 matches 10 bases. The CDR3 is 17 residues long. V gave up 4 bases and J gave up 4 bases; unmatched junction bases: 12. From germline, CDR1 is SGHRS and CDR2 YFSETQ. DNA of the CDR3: TGCGCCAGCAGCCCCCAGGTTAGCGGGAGGTCCCCAGATACGCAGTATTTT. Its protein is CASSPQVSGRSPDTQYF. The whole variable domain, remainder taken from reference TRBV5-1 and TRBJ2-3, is KAGVTQTPRYLIKTRGQQVTLSCSPISGHRSVSWYQQTPGQGLQFLFEYFSETQRNKGNFPGRFSGRQFSNSRSEMNVSTLELGDSALYLCASSPQVSGRSPDTQYFGPGTRLTVL.

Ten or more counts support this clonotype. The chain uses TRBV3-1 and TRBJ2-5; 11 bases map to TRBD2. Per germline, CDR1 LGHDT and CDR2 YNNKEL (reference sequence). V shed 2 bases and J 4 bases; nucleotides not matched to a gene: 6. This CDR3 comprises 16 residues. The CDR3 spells CASSQIAGGPGETQYF. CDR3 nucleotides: TGTGCCAGCAGCCAAATAGCGGGAGGGCCTGGAGAGACCCAGTACTTC.

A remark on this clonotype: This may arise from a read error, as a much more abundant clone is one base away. CDR3 amino acids: CASSTGGDTGELLF. CDR3 in DNA: TGTGCCAGCAGTACAGGGGGCGATACCGGGGAGCTGCTTTTT. This chain links TRBV6-4 with TRBJ2-2; 9 bases agree with TRBD1. CDR3 length: 14 residues. The germline V gene encodes CDR1 MRHNA and CDR2 SNTAGT.

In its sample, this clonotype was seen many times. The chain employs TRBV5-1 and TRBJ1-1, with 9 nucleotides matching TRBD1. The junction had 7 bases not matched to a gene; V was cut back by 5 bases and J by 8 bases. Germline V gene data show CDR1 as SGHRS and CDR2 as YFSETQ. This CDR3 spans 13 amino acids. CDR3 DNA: TGCGCCAGCAGACGGGACAGGGCGCCGGAAGCTTTCTTT. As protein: CASRRDRAPEAFF. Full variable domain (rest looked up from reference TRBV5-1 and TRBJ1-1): KAGVTQTPRYLIKTRGQQVTLSCSPISGHRSVSWYQQTPGQGLQFLFEYFSETQRNKGNFPGRFSGRQFSNSRSEMNVSTLELGDSALYLCASRRDRAPEAFFGQGTRLTVV.

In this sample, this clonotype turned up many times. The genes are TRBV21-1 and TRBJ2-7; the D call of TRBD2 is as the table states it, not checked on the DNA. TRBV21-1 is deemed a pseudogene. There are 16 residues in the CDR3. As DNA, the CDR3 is TGTGCCAGCAACCTAGAGGGACTCGCGCCCTCCTACGAGCAGTACTTC. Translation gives CASNLEGLAPSYEQYF.

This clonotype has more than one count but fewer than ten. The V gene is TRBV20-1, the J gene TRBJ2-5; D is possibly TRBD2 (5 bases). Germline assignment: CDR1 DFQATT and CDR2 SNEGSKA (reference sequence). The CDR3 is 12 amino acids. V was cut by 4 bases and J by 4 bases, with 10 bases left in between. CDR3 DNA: TGCAGTGCTAAGAGGGCTCGAGAGACCCAGTACTTC. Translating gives CSAKRARETQYF.

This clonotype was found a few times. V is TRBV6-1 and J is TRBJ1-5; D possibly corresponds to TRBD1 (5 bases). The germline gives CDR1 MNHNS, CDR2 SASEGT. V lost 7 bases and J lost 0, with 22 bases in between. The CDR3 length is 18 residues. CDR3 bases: TGTGCCAGCACCTTGGACATCTTCGCTCTCTATAGCAATCAGCCCCAGCATTTT. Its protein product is CASTLDIFALYSNQPQHF.

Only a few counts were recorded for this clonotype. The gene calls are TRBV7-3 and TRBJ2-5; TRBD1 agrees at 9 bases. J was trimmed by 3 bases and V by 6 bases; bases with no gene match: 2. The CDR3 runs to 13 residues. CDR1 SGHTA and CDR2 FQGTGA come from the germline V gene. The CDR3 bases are TGTGCCAGCAGTAGACAGGGGGAAGAGACCCAGTACTTC. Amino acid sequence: CASSRQGEETQYF.

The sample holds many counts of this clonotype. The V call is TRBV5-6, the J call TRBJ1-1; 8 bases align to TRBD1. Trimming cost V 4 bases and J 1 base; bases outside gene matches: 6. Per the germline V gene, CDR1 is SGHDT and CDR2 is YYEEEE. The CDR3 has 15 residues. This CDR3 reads CASSRLGQENTEAFF. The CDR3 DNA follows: TGTGCCAGCAGCCGATTGGGACAGGAGAACACTGAAGCTTTCTTT.

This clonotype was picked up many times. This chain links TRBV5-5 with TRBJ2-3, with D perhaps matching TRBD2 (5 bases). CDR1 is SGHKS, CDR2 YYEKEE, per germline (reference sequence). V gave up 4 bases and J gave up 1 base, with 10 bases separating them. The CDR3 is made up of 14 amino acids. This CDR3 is CASSGSRGTDTQYF. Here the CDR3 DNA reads TGTGCCAGCAGCGGATCGCGGGGCACAGATACGCAGTATTTT. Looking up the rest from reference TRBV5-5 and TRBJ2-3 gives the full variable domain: DAGVTQSPTHLIKTRGQQVTLRCSPISGHKSVSWYQQVLGQGPQFIFQYYEKEERGRGNFPDRFSARQFPNYSSELNVNALLLGDSALYLCASSGSRGTDTQYFGPGTRLTVL.